This T cell receptor (beta chain) was identified during a study of technical replicates of blood from a few donors. Clones were read by immunoSEQ multiplex PCR, and TCRdb kept only the in-frame ones, dropping some. The sample has under 90,000 clones; 93% are singletons. There are a few counts of this clone. Germline V gives CDR1 SQVTM, CDR2 ANQGSEA. The ends lost 6 bases at V and 3 bases at J; junction bases unmatched: 10. CDR3 size: 14 residues. The rearrangement uses TRBV29-1 and TRBJ1-2; 7 nucleotides line up with TRBD1. The receptor's source is a human donor in good health. Sequenced sample: T cells isolated from PBMCs. The CDR3 coding sequence is TGCAGCGTGAGGGACTCCGGGACAGACTATGGCTACACCTTC. It codes for CSVRDSGTDYGYTF.